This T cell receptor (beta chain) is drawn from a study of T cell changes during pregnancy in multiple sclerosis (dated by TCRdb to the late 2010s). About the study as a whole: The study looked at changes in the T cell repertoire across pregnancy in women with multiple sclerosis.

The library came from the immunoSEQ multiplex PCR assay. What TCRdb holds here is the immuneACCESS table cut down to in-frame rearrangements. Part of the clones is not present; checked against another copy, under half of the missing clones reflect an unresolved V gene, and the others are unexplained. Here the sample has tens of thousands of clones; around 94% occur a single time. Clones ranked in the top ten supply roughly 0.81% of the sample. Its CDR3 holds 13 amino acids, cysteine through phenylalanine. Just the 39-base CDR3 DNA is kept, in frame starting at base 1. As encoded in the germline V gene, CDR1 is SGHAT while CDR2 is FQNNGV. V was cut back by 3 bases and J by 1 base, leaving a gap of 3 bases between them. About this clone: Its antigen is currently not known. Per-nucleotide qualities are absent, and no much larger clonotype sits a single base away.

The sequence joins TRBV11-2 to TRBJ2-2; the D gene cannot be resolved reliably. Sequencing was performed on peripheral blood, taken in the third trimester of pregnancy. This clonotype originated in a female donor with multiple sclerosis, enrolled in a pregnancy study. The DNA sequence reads TGTGCCAGCAGCTTCCGGAACACCGGGGAGCTGTTTTTT. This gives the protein CASSFRNTGELFF.